These 19 T cell receptor beta chains share one sample of origin, sequenced in a study of T cell responses to AZD1222 COVID-19 vaccine. Generated by immunoSEQ multiplex PCR, the TCRdb table keeps only in-frame clones and is missing some. The sample consists of about 150,000 clones, 90% of them appearing once. The sample was peripheral blood, taken on day 0 of AZD1222 vaccination. The receptors stem from an adult in good health.

The V call is TRBV18, the J call TRBJ1-5, with D hard to call. Germline CDR1 is KGHSH and CDR2 is LQKENI. V shed 2 bases and J shed 4 bases, with 6 bases lying between them. The CDR3 is 13 amino acids. CDR3 coding DNA: TGTGCCAGCTCACCAGTAAATAATCAGCCCCAGCATTTT. It yields the protein CASSPVNNQPQHF.

J is TRBJ2-7 and V is TRBV7-9; 8 nucleotides match TRBD1. Germline V gives CDR1 SEHNR, CDR2 FQNEAQ (reference sequence). This CDR3 has 15 residues. The V and J ends lost 5 bases and 1 base, in that order; junction bases with no gene match: 7. The CDR3 nucleotides read TGTGCCAGCAGCCGCGGGACAGGAGATTCCTACGAGCAGTACTTC. Residues: CASSRGTGDSYEQYF.

The rearrangement joins TRBV3-1 (or the pseudogene TRBV3-2) to TRBJ2-7; D is undetermined. V gave up 0 bases and J gave up 1 base, with 13 bases separating them. The CDR3 loop spans 16 amino acids. Germline assignment: CDR1 LGHDT and CDR2 YNNKEL (reference sequence). CDR3 sequence reads: CASSQDLVSGSYEQYF. The CDR3 DNA reads as TGTGCCAGCAGCCAAGATTTGGTCTCAGGATCCTACGAGCAGTACTTC.

This clone was detected only once. The chain is built from TRBV5-4 and TRBJ1-1; D may be TRBD1 (6 bases). This CDR3 has 14 amino acids. CDR1 SGHNT and CDR2 YYREEE come from the germline V gene (reference sequence). V was cut by 3 bases and J by 5 bases, with 14 bases left in between. CDR3 sequence: CASSYGQINTEAFF. Here the CDR3 DNA reads TGTGCCAGCAGCTACGGACAGATCAATACTGAAGCTTTCTTT.

The chain couples TRBV5-1 to TRBJ2-3; D is unresolved. The CDR3 length is 13 residues. Germline CDR1 reads SGHRS; CDR2 reads YFSETQ. V dropped 0 bases and J dropped 2 bases, with 4 bases sitting between them. CDR3 DNA: TGCGCCAGCAGCTTGGACTTCACAGATACGCAGTATTTT. Amino acid sequence: CASSLDFTDTQYF.

This chain connects TRBV25-1 to TRBJ1-2; D is unclear. In germline, CDR1 is MGHDK, CDR2 SYGVNS. The CDR3 sequence is 13 residues long. The V end lost 5 bases, the J end lost 4 bases, and 11 bases lay between the germline ends. The CDR3 sequence is CASSYEGTYGYTF. The CDR3 DNA reads TGTGCCAGCAGTTATGAGGGTACCTATGGCTACACCTTC.

The rearrangement links TRBV5-6 to TRBJ1-3; D is ambiguous. V was clipped by 4 bases and J by 8 bases, with 19 bases between them. This CDR3 is 15 amino acids long. Germline V gene lookup returns CDR1 SGHDT and CDR2 YYEEEE. In DNA, the CDR3 is TGTGCCAGCAGCGCCACCGGGAGGCTGTGGGACACCATATATTTT. Encoded protein: CASSATGRLWDTIYF.

The CDR3 bases are TGTGCCAGTAGTATTGGGACAGGGGGAACTGAAGCTTTCTTT. Protein sequence: CASSIGTGGTEAFF. The chain joins TRBV19 to TRBJ1-1, with 11 bases matching TRBD1. Germline V gives CDR1 LNHDA, CDR2 SQIVND (reference sequence). J was trimmed by 5 bases and V by 3 bases; bases with no gene match: 2. The CDR3 is 14 residues long.

The genes are TRBV5-6 and TRBJ1-5; the D gene is possibly TRBD1 (6 bases). The V gene's germline CDR1 is SGHDT and CDR2 YYEEEE. V lost 4 bases and J lost 7, with 12 bases in between. The CDR3 runs 13 residues. CDR3 loop: CASSLGTNQPQHF. In nucleotides, the CDR3 is TGTGCCAGCAGCCTCGGGACAAACCAGCCCCAGCATTTT.

The chain recombines TRBV7-9 with TRBJ1-2, with 12 bases aligning to TRBD1. Germline CDR1 and CDR2: SEHNR and FQNEAQ (reference sequence). The CDR3 contains 15 residues. Trimming cost V 5 bases and J 9 bases; bases outside gene matches: 10. CDR3 sequence reads: CASSLVGQGAQSYTF. In DNA form, the CDR3 reads TGTGCCAGCAGCCTAGTGGGACAGGGGGCGCAGAGCTACACCTTC.

CDR3 region: CASSQVPGAYEQYF. The CDR3 coding sequence is TGTGCCAGCAGCCAAGTTCCGGGAGCCTACGAGCAGTACTTC. The rearrangement links TRBV4-2 to TRBJ2-7; tentatively, D is TRBD2 (6 bases). The CDR3 is 14 residues long. Germline CDR1 reads LGHNA; CDR2 reads YNFKEQ. Trimming took off 1 base at V and 2 bases at J, with 9 bases between the two ends.

This chain links TRBV6-6 with TRBJ2-7; 14 nucleotides align to TRBD2. Germline V gene sequence: CDR1 MNHNY, CDR2 SVGAGI (reference sequence). J lost 5 bases, V lost 5 bases, and 11 bases had no gene match. The CDR3 contains 17 residues. CDR3 region: CASSLNSGTSGSHEQYF. The CDR3 bases are TGTGCCAGCAGTCTCAATTCCGGGACTAGCGGGAGCCACGAGCAGTACTTC.

The DNA of the CDR3 is TGCGCCAGCAGCTTGGTTGGCACAGATACGCAGTATTTT. Its protein is CASSLVGTDTQYF. The chain recombines TRBV5-1 with TRBJ2-3; D unresolved. The CDR3 is made up of 13 amino acids. V dropped 0 bases and J dropped 1 base, with 3 bases sitting between them. CDR1 and CDR2 (germline): SGHRS, YFSETQ.

The chain has TRBV7-9 and TRBJ2-2; D unclear. The ends were cut back, 1 base at V and 4 bases at J, with 4 bases in the middle. There are 13 residues in the CDR3. CDR1 is SEHNR, CDR2 FQNEAQ, per germline (reference sequence). The CDR3 nucleotides are TGTGCCAGCAGCTTAGAAGGCACCGGGGAGCTGTTTTTT. Protein product: CASSLEGTGELFF.

The genes are TRBV19 and TRBJ1-1; TRBD1 might be the D (5 bases). The V end lost 5 bases, the J end lost 4 bases, and 20 bases lay between the germline ends. Germline CDR1 LNHDA, CDR2 SQIVND (reference sequence). CDR3 length equals 16 residues. CDR3: CASSDPWQGIPTEAFF. The DNA for the CDR3 is TGTGCCAGTAGTGACCCTTGGCAGGGAATACCCACTGAAGCTTTCTTT.

The rearrangement links TRBV14 to TRBJ1-2, with no clear D. The CDR3 is 11 residues long. V was pared by 4 bases and J by 8 bases, with 8 bases between. Germline-derived CDR1 and CDR2 are SGHDN and FVKESK. The CDR3 coding sequence is TGTGCCAGCAGCCCCGGGTCCGGCTACACCTTC. This gives the protein CASSPGSGYTF.

DNA for the CDR3: TGCAGTGCTAGTGAACCCAGAAGGGGTTTGAGACAGCCCCAGCATTTT. This sequence encodes CSASEPRRGLRQPQHF. The chain uses TRBV20-1 and TRBJ1-5; D is possibly TRBD1 (5 bases). Germline CDR1 and CDR2: DFQATT and SNEGSKA (reference sequence). The CDR3 is 16 amino acids. V shed 3 bases and J shed 7 bases, with 22 bases lying between them.

This clone was seen a handful of times. This chain links TRBV19 with TRBJ1-6, with a tentative D call TRBD1 (6 bases). The CDR3 sequence is 14 residues long. Germline V gene lookup returns CDR1 LNHDA and CDR2 SQIVND (reference sequence). The V and J ends lost 3 bases and 7 bases respectively, with 10 bases between them. CDR3 in DNA: TGTGCCAGTAGTATCCAGGGGAGCAATTCACCCCTCCACTTT. The encoded protein is CASSIQGSNSPLHF. The whole variable domain, remainder taken from reference TRBV19 and TRBJ1-6, is DGGITQSPKYLFRKEGQNVTLSCEQNLNHDAMYWYRQDPGQGLRLIYYSQIVNDFQKGDIAEGYSVSREKKESFPLTVTSAQKNPTAFYLCASSIQGSNSPLHFGNGTRLTVT.

This clone has only one observation. The rearrangement joins TRBV20-1 to TRBJ1-1; the D is unclear. Germline CDR1 reads DFQATT; CDR2 reads SNEGSKA (reference sequence). V was shortened by 4 bases and J by 5 bases, with 8 bases between the two germline ends. CDR3 length: 11 amino acids. CDR3 bases: TGCAGTGCTACCGATGGTACTGAAGCTTTCTTT. It yields the protein CSATDGTEAFF.